What follows describes a single T cell receptor (beta chain). Its specificity is unknown. CDR1 LGHNA and CDR2 YNFKEQ come from the germline V gene. V lost 4 bases to trimming and J lost 8 bases, with 17 bases between them. The CDR3 covers 14 residues. This sample is drawn from a study of regulatory and conventional T cells in RAG deficiency. Regarding the study as a whole: Control T-cell subsets had markedly higher Shannon entropy and lower Simpson indices than RAG-deficient patients. Patient subsets had shorter CDR3s; Omenn Treg-Tconv overlap exceeded 80%.

Sequenced by immunoSEQ multiplex PCR; TCRdb stores in-frame clones only, minus some. The top ten hold roughly 1.3% of the sample, which has about 9,400 clones, 70% to 90% seen once. Regulatory T cells were sorted from blood as CD4+ CD25-high CD127-low cells. This same sample was also taken into another study, of regulatory T cells. From that paper: Amplification used 52 TRBV primers and 13 TRBJ primers. Skewed V and J usage and few unique V-J pairs marked patient repertoires, most in Tregs.

This chain uses TRBV4-2 with TRBJ2-5; tentatively, D is TRBD1 or TRBD2 (5 bases each). What was sequenced was Tregs sorted from blood. The sequence came from a human donor in good health. The CDR3 DNA reads as TGTGCCAGCAGCCGGAACACAAGGGACGACACCCAGTACTTC. This codes for CASSRNTRDDTQYF.